One sample yielded the 28 T cell receptor beta chains listed below, sequenced in a study of blood T cell repertoires in COVID-19. The method was immunoSEQ multiplex PCR; TCRdb's version includes in-frame clones alone and lacks a portion of them. The repertoire includes around 220,000 clones, about nine tenths of them detected once, and roughly 2% sits in the top ten. Sequenced sample: peripheral blood. These receptor sequences come from a woman between 45 and 60 years old with acute or convalescent COVID-19.

The rearrangement uses TRBV7-4 and TRBJ2-7; 9 nucleotides match TRBD2. CDR1 is SGHVT, CDR2 SQSDAQ, per germline. With V trimmed by 4 bases and J by 2 bases, 9 bases remained unmatched. This CDR3 is built from 16 residues. The DNA of the CDR3 is TGTGCCAGCAGCTCTAATGGACTAGCGCGGACCTACGAGCAGTACTTC. Translated: CASSSNGLARTYEQYF.

The rearrangement joins TRBV19 to TRBJ1-1; 7 bases agree with TRBD1. Trimming removed 8 bases from V and 0 bases from J; junction bases left unmatched: 3. CDR1 and CDR2 from the germline V gene are LNHDA and SQIVND (reference sequence). The CDR3 totals 13 residues. The CDR3 spells CASGDSLNTEAFF. DNA of the CDR3: TGTGCCAGTGGGGACAGTCTGAACACTGAAGCTTTCTTT.

The gene calls are TRBV10-3 and TRBJ1-3; tentatively, D is TRBD1 (5 bases). The germline V gene has CDR1 ENHRY and CDR2 SYGVKD. This CDR3 has 13 amino acids. V lost 5 bases, J lost 9 bases, and 14 bases lay in between. CDR3 region: CAISPNMGGTIYF. CDR3 DNA: TGTGCCATCAGTCCCAACATGGGGGGCACCATATATTTT.

The chain combines TRBV3-1 (or the pseudogene TRBV3-2) with TRBJ2-1, with 11 positions matching TRBD2. CDR3 length: 20 amino acids. Germline V CDR1 and CDR2: LGHDT, YNNKEL (reference sequence). With 4 bases clipped from V and 1 base from J, the junction kept 15 bases outside the gene matches. The CDR3 region is CASSLRVGSGGALSYNEQFF. The CDR3 bases are TGTGCCAGCAGCCTAAGGGTGGGTAGCGGGGGGGCCCTATCCTACAATGAGCAGTTCTTC.

The chain employs TRBV19 and TRBJ1-1, with no clear D. Trimming stripped 6 bases from V and 0 bases from J, with 14 bases between. Looked up from germline, CDR1 is LNHDA and CDR2 is SQIVND (reference sequence). This CDR3 is 15 amino acids long. CDR3 amino acids: CASSPMLGVNTEAFF. The CDR3 nucleotides are TGTGCCAGTAGCCCTATGTTAGGAGTGAACACTGAAGCTTTCTTT. Looking up the rest from reference TRBV19 and TRBJ1-1 gives the full variable domain: DGGITQSPKYLFRKEGQNVTLSCEQNLNHDAMYWYRQDPGQGLRLIYYSQIVNDFQKGDIAEGYSVSREKKESFPLTVTSAQKNPTAFYLCASSPMLGVNTEAFFGQGTRLTVV.

The J gene is TRBJ2-7, the V gene TRBV9; a possible D gene is TRBD1 (6 bases). V was cut by 3 bases and J by 3 bases, with 19 bases left in between. The CDR3 loop spans 16 amino acids. From germline, CDR1 is SGDLS and CDR2 YYNGEE. The CDR3 loop reads CASSASTGRGGYEQYF. The CDR3 nucleotides read TGTGCCAGCAGCGCAAGTACTGGGAGAGGGGGCTACGAGCAGTACTTC.

The chain has TRBV6-5 and TRBJ1-5; D is uncertain. Germline assignment: CDR1 MNHEY and CDR2 SVGAGI. Trimming took 4 bases from V and 3 from J, leaving 4 bases between them. The CDR3 totals 12 residues. The CDR3 DNA sequence: TGTGCCAGCAGTTGGCACAATCAGCCCCAGCATTTT. Translating gives CASSWHNQPQHF.

In its sample, this clone was seen once. CDR3 amino acids: CASSTTYTYEQYF. CDR3 in DNA: TGTGCCAGTAGTACAACCTATACCTACGAGCAGTACTTC. V and J are TRBV19 and TRBJ2-7; D not resolved. The V end lost 4 bases, the J end lost 2 bases, and 9 bases lay between the germline ends. Germline V gene lookup returns CDR1 LNHDA and CDR2 SQIVND (reference sequence). The CDR3 is 13 amino acids.

J is TRBJ1-1 and V is TRBV7-2; TRBD1 matches at 10 bases. Germline V gene data show CDR1 as SGHTA and CDR2 as FQGNSA. This CDR3 contains 15 residues. Unmatched junction bases numbered 8, after V lost 5 bases and J lost 5 bases. CDR3 in amino acids: CASSAKTGGGTEAFF. The CDR3 DNA follows: TGTGCCAGCAGCGCCAAGACAGGGGGCGGGACTGAAGCTTTCTTT.

This sequence joins TRBV7-2 and TRBJ2-5; D is unclear. The germline V gene has CDR1 SGHTA and CDR2 FQGNSA. There are 13 residues in the CDR3. V was cut by 1 base and J by 3 bases, with 6 bases left in between. CDR3 protein: CASSLGSKETQYF. For the CDR3, the DNA is TGTGCCAGCAGCTTAGGCAGTAAAGAGACCCAGTACTTC.

This chain uses TRBV19 with TRBJ2-7; 10 bases are a match to TRBD1. The CDR3 length is 14 residues. Germline trimming cut 4 bases from V and 4 bases from J; bases unmatched to any gene: 4. Germline lookup yields CDR1 LNHDA and CDR2 SQIVND (reference sequence). CDR3: CASSKDRGEYEQYF. The CDR3 region has the DNA TGTGCCAGTAGTAAGGACAGGGGGGAGTACGAGCAGTACTTC.

This clone was detected only once. The rearrangement uses TRBV6-5 and TRBJ1-1; D possibly corresponds to TRBD1 (5 bases). The CDR3 runs to 14 residues. From germline, CDR1 is MNHEY and CDR2 SVGAGI. The ends were cut back, 2 bases at V and 0 bases at J, with 7 bases in the middle. CDR3 amino acids: CASSYGGMNTEAFF. CDR3 in DNA: TGTGCCAGCAGTTACGGGGGGATGAACACTGAAGCTTTCTTT.

With respect to this clone: Germline and junction disagree at one end, which may indicate a read error. The chain combines TRBV12-3 or TRBV12-4 with TRBJ1-1, with a tentative D call TRBD1 (5 bases). The CDR3 loop spans 12 amino acids. This CDR3 reads CASSSQGSDAFF. The CDR3 coding sequence is TGTGCCAGCAGCTCCCAGGGTTCTGATGCTTTCTTT.

This chain uses TRBV6-4 with TRBJ2-2, with D possibly matching TRBD2 (5 bases). Germline assignment: CDR1 MRHNA and CDR2 SNTAGT. The CDR3 contains 16 residues. Trimming removed 0 bases at V and 1 base at J, with 9 bases between. The CDR3 bases are TGTGCCAGCAGTGACTCGATTGAGGGGAACACCGGGGAGCTGTTTTTT. This translates into CASSDSIEGNTGELFF.

The CDR3: CASSLVPGNEQYF. CDR3 sequence (DNA): TGTGCCAGCAGCTTAGTCCCCGGGAACGAGCAGTACTTC. This chain connects TRBV7-8 to TRBJ2-7; possibly TRBD2 for D (5 bases). The V end lost 1 base, the J end lost 5 bases, and 9 bases lay between the germline ends. The CDR3 spans 13 residues. Germline values: CDR1 SGHVS, CDR2 FQNEAQ.

CDR3 in amino acids: CASSFGQGSLNIQYF. The CDR3 region has the DNA TGTGCCAGCAGCTTCGGTCAGGGATCCTTGAACATTCAGTACTTC. This chain uses TRBV5-4 with TRBJ2-4, with a tentative D call TRBD1 (5 bases). Trimming left V 2 bases short and J 7 bases short, with 16 bases between. The CDR3 has 15 amino acids. The germline gives CDR1 SGHNT, CDR2 YYREEE (reference sequence). The full variable domain, rest sourced from reference TRBV5-4 and TRBJ2-4, is ETGVTQSPTHLIKTRGQQVTLRCSSQSGHNTVSWYQQALGQGPQFIFQYYREEENGRGNFPPRFSGLQFPNYSSELNVNALELDDSALYLCASSFGQGSLNIQYFGAGTRLSVL.

This chain uses TRBV6-2 or TRBV6-3 with TRBJ2-7; the match to TRBD1 covers 7 bases. The CDR3 has 15 residues. Germline values: CDR1 MNHEY, CDR2 SVGEGT. V dropped 5 bases and J dropped 2; count of bases not matched to a gene: 9. CDR3 DNA sequence: TGTGCCAGCAGTAAGGGGGACAGCCCAACCTACGAGCAGTACTTC. Its protein is CASSKGDSPTYEQYF.

The chain recombines TRBV7-3 with TRBJ2-1, with 8 bases aligning to TRBD2. The length of the CDR3 is 15 residues. J was trimmed by 8 bases and V by 2 bases; bases with no gene match: 8. CDR1 and CDR2 from the germline V gene are SGHTA and FQGTGA. The CDR3 here is CASSLRGGSLDEQFF. CDR3 bases: TGTGCCAGCAGCTTACGGGGGGGATCGTTGGATGAGCAGTTCTTC.

This chain joins TRBV5-1 and TRBJ1-2; D ambiguous. V lost 0 bases and J lost 8, with 14 bases in between. The CDR3 consists of 14 residues. Germline V CDR1 and CDR2: SGHRS, YFSETQ. The CDR3 DNA follows: TGCGCCAGCAGCTTGGTTCCTGGGGAGGAAGGCTACACCTTC. Protein: CASSLVPGEEGYTF.

This sequence joins TRBV11-3 and TRBJ2-7; 8 bases match TRBD2. V shed 5 bases, J shed 3 bases, and the junction held 6 bases outside the gene matches. This CDR3 contains 14 residues. Germline values: CDR1 SGHNT, CDR2 YENEEA. CDR3 DNA: TGTGCCAGCAGCCGGGGACTAGAGCTCTACGAGCAGTACTTC. Encoded protein: CASSRGLELYEQYF.

The chain has TRBV5-1 and TRBJ2-5; 8 bases agree with TRBD2. Germline values: CDR1 SGHRS, CDR2 YFSETQ. CDR3 length equals 15 residues. Trimming cost V 7 bases and J 3 bases; bases outside gene matches: 11. CDR3 in DNA: TGCGCCAGCCAAAGCGGGGGAGGATCGGAAGAGACCCAGTACTTC. Its translation: CASQSGGGSEETQYF.

This clone was seen a few times. The chain links TRBV5-4 to TRBJ2-2; 7 bases map to TRBD2. The CDR3 is 15 residues long. V shed 3 bases, J shed 2 bases, and the junction held 4 bases outside the gene matches. Germline lookup yields CDR1 SGHNT and CDR2 YYREEE (reference sequence). In DNA form, the CDR3 reads TGTGCCAGCAGCTGGGGGGGAGCCAACACCGGGGAGCTGTTTTTT. This gives the protein CASSWGGANTGELFF.

In this sample, this clone turned up once. The chain uses TRBV9 and TRBJ2-7; D ambiguous. The CDR3 runs 14 residues. Germline V lookup: CDR1 SGDLS, CDR2 YYNGEE. V dropped 0 bases and J dropped 2 bases, with 9 bases sitting between them. Here the CDR3 DNA reads TGTGCCAGCAGCGTAGGTTGGAGTACCTACGAGCAGTACTTC. Protein product: CASSVGWSTYEQYF.

The chain carries TRBV12-3 or TRBV12-4 and TRBJ2-7, with D unclear. The CDR3 length is 13 residues. Trimming removed 7 bases from V and 3 bases from J, with 13 bases in between. As DNA, the CDR3 is TGTGCCAGCACCACAGACACAAACTACGAGCAGTACTTC. It is translated as CASTTDTNYEQYF.

The gene calls are TRBV11-2 and TRBJ2-2; the D gene is possibly TRBD2 (6 bases). The CDR3 runs to 13 residues. Germline V gene lookup returns CDR1 SGHAT and CDR2 FQNNGV. The ends were cut back, 3 bases at V and 5 bases at J, with 7 bases in the middle. The CDR3 DNA reads TGTGCCAGCAGCTTTAGCGGTACCGGGGAGCTGTTTTTT. This translates into CASSFSGTGELFF.

The rearrangement uses TRBV30 and TRBJ2-5; 11 bases line up with TRBD1. The CDR3 consists of 15 residues. Germline trimming cut 2 bases from V and 1 base from J; bases unmatched to any gene: 3. The germline gives CDR1 GTSNPN, CDR2 SVGIG (reference sequence). The CDR3 region is CAWSTGTGGQETQYF. CDR3 DNA sequence: TGTGCCTGGAGTACCGGGACAGGGGGCCAAGAGACCCAGTACTTC.

This clone was picked up a small number of times. V and J are TRBV5-1 and TRBJ1-2; 7 bases line up with TRBD1. Germline CDR1 and CDR2: SGHRS and YFSETQ. The length of the CDR3 is 13 residues. V shed 3 bases, J shed 4 bases, and the junction held 3 bases outside the gene matches. The CDR3 sequence: CASSSTGSYGYTF. CDR3 coding DNA: TGCGCCAGCAGCTCGACAGGGTCCTATGGCTACACCTTC.

This clone was seen a single time. The chain recombines TRBV9 with TRBJ1-3, with unresolved D. This CDR3 has 15 residues. From germline, CDR1 is SGDLS and CDR2 YYNGEE. V lost 3 bases to trimming and J lost 0 bases, with 10 bases between them. The CDR3 loop is CASSAHESSGNTIYF. The DNA for the CDR3 is TGTGCCAGCAGCGCCCATGAGAGCTCTGGAAACACCATATATTTT. Variable domain in full (rest from reference TRBV9 and TRBJ1-3): DSGVTQTPKHLITATGQRVTLRCSPRSGDLSVYWYQQSLDQGLQFLIQYYNGEERAKGNILERFSAQQFPDLHSELNLSSLELGDSALYFCASSAHESSGNTIYFGEGSWLTVV.